This T cell receptor (beta chain) was documented in a study of cytomegalovirus exposure and HLA in healthy donors. Findings and limits, study-wide: An analysis done earlier found most TCR beta V segments productive about 90% or about 30% of the time.

A word on this clone: Antigen: not known.

Germline V lookup: CDR1 LNHNV, CDR2 YYDKDF (reference sequence). The V gene lost 1 base and the J gene lost 5 bases, with 11 bases spanning the gap. This CDR3 region has 14 residues. The PCR employed 60 Vbeta primers together with 13 Jbeta primers. Sequencing used immunoSEQ multiplex PCR; TCRdb keeps in-frame clones, though not all of them. The sample contains 150,000 to 200,000 clones, around 80% of which appear only once. The specimen sequenced was PBMCs. The V call is TRBV15, the J call TRBJ2-5; tentatively, D is TRBD1 (5 bases). This TCR came from a woman in her forties or fifties in good health and CMV-seronegative. The DNA for the CDR3 is TGTGCCACCAGCAGAGCAGGGTCTTCGGAGACCCAGTACTTC. Protein product: CATSRAGSSETQYF.